Presented here are 10 T cell receptor beta chains from one specimen sequenced in a study of beta chain features in type 1 diabetes. Expressed TCRB transcripts were sequenced because the isolated RNA had all been reverse transcribed beforehand. Repertoires were generated with immunoSEQ multiplex PCR, while TCRdb's copy carries only in-frame clones and drops some. The table includes some 410,000 clones, about an eighth detected once. Sequenced sample: naive CD4+ T cells from blood. These receptor sequences come from a woman younger than 30 in good health.

CDR3 sequence reads: CASSQIRSQETQYF. In nucleotides, the CDR3 is TGTGCCAGCAGCCAAATCAGATCACAAGAGACCCAGTACTTC. This chain uses TRBV14 with TRBJ2-5, with no clear D. V was cut by 2 bases and J by 2 bases, with 9 bases left in between. Germline lookup yields CDR1 SGHDN and CDR2 FVKESK. CDR3 size: 14 residues.

This clone was seen only a few times. This chain connects TRBV4-1 to TRBJ1-2; a weak D match, TRBD1 (5 bases). Trimming left V 2 bases short and J 7 bases short, with 14 bases between. This CDR3 has 14 amino acids. Germline V gene lookup returns CDR1 MGHRA and CDR2 YSYEKL. The CDR3: CASSQPRERVGYTF. The CDR3 nucleotides are TGCGCCAGCAGCCAACCCAGGGAAAGGGTTGGCTACACCTTC.

This clone was counted once. The V and J genes are TRBV25-1 and TRBJ1-1; D is possibly TRBD1 (6 bases). Germline CDR1 is MGHDK and CDR2 is SYGVNS. This CDR3 comprises 15 residues. V was cut by 3 bases and J by 0 bases, with 11 bases left in between. The CDR3 protein is CASSDPRGLNTEAFF. The CDR3, as DNA: TGTGCCAGCAGTGACCCCAGGGGCTTGAACACTGAAGCTTTCTTT.

The table lists this clone with a few counts. J is TRBJ2-1 and V is TRBV7-3, with a tentative D call TRBD2 (6 bases). Looked up from germline, CDR1 is SGHTA and CDR2 is FQGTGA. Trimming shortened V by 2 bases and J by 0 bases, and 11 bases separated the two germline ends. The CDR3 spans 16 residues. This chain's CDR3 is CASSLLARSSYNEQFF. The CDR3 nucleotides read TGTGCCAGCAGCTTACTAGCGCGGAGCTCCTACAATGAGCAGTTCTTC.

CDR3 sequence: CASSPYAGLAEPYEQYF. DNA of the CDR3: TGTGCCAGCAGCCCCTACGCGGGGCTAGCGGAACCCTACGAGCAGTACTTC. The rearrangement uses TRBV9 and TRBJ2-7, with 7 bases fitting TRBD2. Germline CDR1 is SGDLS and CDR2 is YYNGEE. The J segment lost 2 bases and the V segment lost 4 bases, leaving 15 bases of the junction unmatched. The CDR3 is 17 amino acids.

This clone was detected only a few times. The chain recombines TRBV2 with TRBJ1-1; D unresolved. The CDR3 loop spans 12 amino acids. In germline, CDR1 is SNHLY, CDR2 FYNNEI. V was shortened by 3 bases and J by 5 bases, with 7 bases between the two germline ends. The DNA for the CDR3 is TGTGCCAGCAGTGACGAGGGAACTGAAGCTTTCTTT. Translated, it gives CASSDEGTEAFF.

The rearrangement joins TRBV21-1 to TRBJ1-5; TRBD1 reflects the table's D call only, with no check against the DNA. TRBV21-1 represents a pseudogene. The CDR3 spans 16 residues. The CDR3 sequence is CASSSHADRGIYPQHF. For the CDR3, the DNA is TGTGCCAGCAGCAGCCATGCGGACAGGGGTATATACCCCCAGCATTTT.

Here the CDR3 reads CASSLGDFRGYTF. CDR3 nucleotide sequence: TGTGCCAGCAGCTTAGGCGACTTCCGGGGCTACACCTTC. This sequence joins TRBV11-2 and TRBJ1-2; D not certain. V was shortened by 1 base and J by 8 bases, with 11 bases between the two germline ends. The CDR3 has 13 amino acids. The germline V gene encodes CDR1 SGHAT and CDR2 FQNNGV.

The genes are TRBV10-3 and TRBJ2-7; D is ambiguous. V was shortened by 0 bases and J by 3 bases, with 6 bases between the two germline ends. There are 13 residues in the CDR3. Germline CDR1 ENHRY, CDR2 SYGVKD. For the CDR3, the DNA is TGTGCCATCAGTGAGTCGACGAACTACGAGCAGTACGTC. It translates to CAISESTNYEQYV.

This clone was seen a handful of times. The genes are TRBV5-6 and TRBJ2-3; 7 nucleotides align to TRBD2. The CDR3 has 16 residues. CDR1 is SGHDT and CDR2 is YYEEEE in the germline V gene. V shed 0 bases, J shed 2 bases, and the junction held 6 bases outside the gene matches. CDR3 sequence: CASSLAPAGITDTQYF. CDR3 DNA: TGTGCCAGCAGCTTGGCCCCAGCGGGAATCACAGATACGCAGTATTTT.